Listed below are T cell receptor beta chains from one sample, sequenced in a study of shared clonotypes between healthy human individuals. TCRdb's copy holds only in-frame clones and misses some; the assay was immunoSEQ multiplex PCR. This sample yields 400,000 to 600,000 clones, of which 75% to 85% are seen a single time; less than 15% belongs to the top ten. The sequencing input was PBMCs. These receptors were collected from a woman in her forties in good health. Some clones in this sample may be carry-over from other donors' samples. CDR3s include the opening cysteine and the closing phenylalanine or tryptophan. Each record gives: J gene, V gene, CDR3 protein.

j_gene: TRBJ2-1; v_gene: TRBV10-3; CDR3aa: CAISPGIAYNEQFF
j_gene: TRBJ2-1; v_gene: TRBV6-5; CDR3aa: CASSSKDRLGNEQFF
j_gene: TRBJ2-3; v_gene: TRBV11-2; CDR3aa: CASSPCGGGYTDTQYF
j_gene: TRBJ1-1; v_gene: TRBV4-3; CDR3aa: CASSQGAGGLVAFF
j_gene: TRBJ1-5; v_gene: TRBV5-3; CDR3aa: CARSFAVRNQPQHF
j_gene: TRBJ1-4; v_gene: TRBV21-1; CDR3aa: CASSKAGQGSNEKLFF
j_gene: TRBJ1-5; v_gene: TRBV7-3; CDR3aa: CASSPQGLKNQPQHF
j_gene: TRBJ2-7; v_gene: TRBV2; CDR3aa: CASSEQESYEQYF
j_gene: TRBJ2-7; v_gene: TRBV11-2; CDR3aa: CASSLSYGQAYEQYF
j_gene: TRBJ1-2; v_gene: TRBV15; CDR3aa: CATSRRLEPGRYTF
j_gene: TRBJ2-1; v_gene: TRBV4-1; CDR3aa: CASSYNRGSYNEQFF
j_gene: TRBJ1-1; v_gene: TRBV7-3; CDR3aa: CASSLNGLKNTEAFF
j_gene: TRBJ2-7; v_gene: TRBV4-1; CDR3aa: CASSQPPHGRRAGQYF
j_gene: TRBJ2-1; v_gene: TRBV28; CDR3aa: CASSFVAEFNEQFF
j_gene: TRBJ2-1; v_gene: TRBV7-3; CDR3aa: CASSLSLSGANNEQFF
j_gene: TRBJ2-2; v_gene: TRBV5-1; CDR3aa: CASSPSQGGGELFF
j_gene: TRBJ1-5; v_gene: TRBV5-8; CDR3aa: CASSFTGGIKSQHF
j_gene: TRBJ1-4; v_gene: TRBV6-1; CDR3aa: CASSEPAAATNEKLFF
j_gene: TRBJ2-7; v_gene: TRBV5-4; CDR3aa: CASSLVGSGSSYEQYF
j_gene: TRBJ2-5; v_gene: TRBV7-9; CDR3aa: CASSLAGVGETQYF
j_gene: TRBJ1-1; v_gene: TRBV7-8; CDR3aa: CASSQGRAVRTEAFF
j_gene: TRBJ1-1; v_gene: TRBV4-2; CDR3aa: CASSPQVRVTEAFF
j_gene: TRBJ1-5; v_gene: TRBV4-1; CDR3aa: CASSQWTSSTPQHF